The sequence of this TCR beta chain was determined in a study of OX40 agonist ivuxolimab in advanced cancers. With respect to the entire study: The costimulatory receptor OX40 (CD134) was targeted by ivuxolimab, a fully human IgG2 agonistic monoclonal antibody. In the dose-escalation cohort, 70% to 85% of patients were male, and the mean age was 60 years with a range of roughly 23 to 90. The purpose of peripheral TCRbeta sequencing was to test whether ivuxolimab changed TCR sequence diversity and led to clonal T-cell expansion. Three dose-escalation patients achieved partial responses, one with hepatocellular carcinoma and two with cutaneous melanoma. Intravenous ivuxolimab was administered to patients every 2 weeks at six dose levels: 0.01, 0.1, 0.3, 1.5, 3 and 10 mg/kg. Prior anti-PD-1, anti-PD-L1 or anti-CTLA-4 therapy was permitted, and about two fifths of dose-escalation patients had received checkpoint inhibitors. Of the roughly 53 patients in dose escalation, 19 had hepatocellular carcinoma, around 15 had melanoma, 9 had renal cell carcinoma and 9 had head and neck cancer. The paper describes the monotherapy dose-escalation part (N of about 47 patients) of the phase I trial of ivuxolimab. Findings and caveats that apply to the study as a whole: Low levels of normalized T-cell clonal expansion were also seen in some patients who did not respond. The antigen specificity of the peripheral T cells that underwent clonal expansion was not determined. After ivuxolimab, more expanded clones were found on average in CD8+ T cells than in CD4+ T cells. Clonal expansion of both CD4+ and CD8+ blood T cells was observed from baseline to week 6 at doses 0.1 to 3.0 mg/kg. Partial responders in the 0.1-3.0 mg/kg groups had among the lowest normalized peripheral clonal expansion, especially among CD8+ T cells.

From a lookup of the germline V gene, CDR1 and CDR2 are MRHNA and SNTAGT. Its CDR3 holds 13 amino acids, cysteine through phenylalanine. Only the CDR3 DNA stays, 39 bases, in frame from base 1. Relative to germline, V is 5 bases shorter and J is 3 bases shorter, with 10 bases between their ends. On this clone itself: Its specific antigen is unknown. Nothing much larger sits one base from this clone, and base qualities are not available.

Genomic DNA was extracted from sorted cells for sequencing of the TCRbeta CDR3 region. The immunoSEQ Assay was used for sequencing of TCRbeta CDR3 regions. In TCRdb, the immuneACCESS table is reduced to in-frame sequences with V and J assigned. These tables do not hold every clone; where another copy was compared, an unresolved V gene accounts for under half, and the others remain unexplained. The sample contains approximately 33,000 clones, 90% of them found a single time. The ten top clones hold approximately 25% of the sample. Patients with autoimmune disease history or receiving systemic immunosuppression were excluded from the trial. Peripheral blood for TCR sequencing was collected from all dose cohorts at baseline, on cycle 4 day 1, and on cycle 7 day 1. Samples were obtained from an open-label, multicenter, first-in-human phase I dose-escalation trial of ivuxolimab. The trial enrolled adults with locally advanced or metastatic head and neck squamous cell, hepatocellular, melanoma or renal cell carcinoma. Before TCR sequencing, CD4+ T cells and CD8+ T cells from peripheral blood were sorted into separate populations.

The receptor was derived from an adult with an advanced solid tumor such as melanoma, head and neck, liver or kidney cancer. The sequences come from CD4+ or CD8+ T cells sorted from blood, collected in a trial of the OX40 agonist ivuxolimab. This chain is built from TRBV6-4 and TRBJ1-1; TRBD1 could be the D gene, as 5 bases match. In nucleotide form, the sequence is TGTGCCAGCAGTTACGCAGGGCACACTGAAGCTTTCTTT. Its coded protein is CASSYAGHTEAFF.